This entry features one T cell receptor (beta chain) sequence. Germline and junction disagree at one end, which may indicate a read error. Germline CDR1 reads MDHEN; CDR2 reads SYDVKM. CDR3 length equals 14 residues. The protocol was immunoSEQ multiplex PCR, while the TCRdb copy is restricted to in-frame clones and leaves out a portion. Counted here are 600,000 or so clones, approximately 89% occurring once; the ten biggest clones make up roughly 0.0086%. The data derive from a study of shared T cell receptors in the human thymus. The same data also went into a second study, on human thymus T cells. In that study: An apparent bias in V and J gene usage was seen in thymic and blood repertoires.

The rearrangement links TRBV28 to TRBJ1-2; 10 bases agree with TRBD1. The origin of this receptor is a boy less than two years old with a congenital heart defect. Sample: thymocytes. The CDR3 nucleotides read TGTGCCAGCAGCCGGACAGGGGGAAAGGATGGCTACCCCTTC. Translation gives CASSRTGGKDGYPF.